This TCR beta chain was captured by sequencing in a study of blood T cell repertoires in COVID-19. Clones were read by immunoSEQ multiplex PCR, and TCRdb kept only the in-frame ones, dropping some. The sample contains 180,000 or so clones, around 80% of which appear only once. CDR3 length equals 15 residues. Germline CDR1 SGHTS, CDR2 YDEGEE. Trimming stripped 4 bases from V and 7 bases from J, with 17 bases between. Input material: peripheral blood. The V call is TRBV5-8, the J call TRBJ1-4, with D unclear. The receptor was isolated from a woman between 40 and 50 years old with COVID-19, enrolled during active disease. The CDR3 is CASSPEGWGVEKLFF. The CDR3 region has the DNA TGTGCCAGCAGCCCCGAGGGTTGGGGTGTTGAAAAACTGTTTTTT.